The 19 T cell receptor beta chains in this list originate from one sample, sequenced in a study of shared clonotypes between healthy human individuals. Produced via immunoSEQ multiplex PCR; TCRdb's table is partial and in-frame only. The sample lists 740,000 or so clones, about 80% occurring once. Sequencing was performed on memory CD4+ T cells sorted from blood. Subset in this sample: CD45RA-negative fraction. The source of these receptors is a woman in her 30s in good health.

This rearrangement joins TRBV5-6 to TRBJ2-7, with TRBD1 identical over 11 bases. Looked up from germline, CDR1 is SGHDT and CDR2 is YYEEEE. Trimming at V came to 4 bases and at J to 4 bases, leaving 7 bases not matched to a gene. This CDR3 is built from 15 residues. This CDR3 reads CASSPGQGAGYEQYF. DNA for the CDR3: TGTGCCAGCAGCCCAGGACAGGGGGCGGGGTACGAGCAGTACTTC.

This clone was detected only once. The rearrangement joins TRBV9 to TRBJ2-5; D not resolved. Trimming shortened V by 3 bases and J by 0 bases, and 15 bases separated the two germline ends. The CDR3 covers 16 residues. Germline CDR1 is SGDLS and CDR2 is YYNGEE. CDR3 loop: CASSASYRPDQETQYF. DNA of the CDR3: TGTGCCAGCAGCGCATCCTACAGACCCGACCAAGAGACCCAGTACTTC.

The rearrangement joins TRBV7-3 to TRBJ2-1; TRBD2 matches 10 bases. V was clipped by 2 bases and J by 7 bases; unmatched bases: 5. Germline CDR1 is SGHTA and CDR2 is FQGTGA. The CDR3 has 15 amino acids. CDR3 bases: TGTGCCAGCAGCTTATTCCCTAGCGGGAGTAATGAGCAGTTCTTC. It encodes CASSLFPSGSNEQFF.

The chain is built from TRBV7-9 and TRBJ2-1, with D uncertain. The V and J ends lost 1 base and 3 bases respectively, with 10 bases between them. This CDR3 comprises 15 residues. In germline, CDR1 is SEHNR, CDR2 FQNEAQ (reference sequence). CDR3 loop: CASSLVRGSYNEQFF. DNA for the CDR3: TGTGCCAGCAGCTTAGTTAGAGGCAGCTACAATGAGCAGTTCTTC.

The V call is TRBV14, the J call TRBJ2-5; TRBD1 aligns across 7 bases. Germline CDR1 is SGHDN and CDR2 is FVKESK. With 4 bases clipped from V and 5 bases from J, the junction kept 10 bases outside the gene matches. The CDR3 length is 15 residues. As DNA, the CDR3 is TGTGCCAGCAGCCTAGGGGACAGAGATATGGAGACCCAGTACTTC. Translating it yields CASSLGDRDMETQYF.

CDR3 DNA: TGTGCCAGCAGCGTCCGTGGCGTCCCCAGCACAGATACGCAGTATTTT. It is translated as CASSVRGVPSTDTQYF. J is TRBJ2-3 and V is TRBV7-6; the D is unclear. V was cut by 5 bases and J by 0 bases, with 15 bases left in between. Per the germline V gene, CDR1 is SGHVS and CDR2 is FNYEAQ. There are 16 residues in the CDR3.

This chain uses TRBV5-1 with TRBJ2-7; D gene unclear. Per the germline V gene, CDR1 is SGHRS and CDR2 is YFSETQ. V gave up 0 bases and J gave up 5 bases, with 9 bases separating them. The CDR3 is 13 residues long. CDR3 sequence reads: CASSLALFHEQYF. The CDR3 DNA reads TGCGCCAGCAGCTTGGCCCTTTTCCACGAGCAGTACTTC.

V is TRBV7-1 and J is TRBJ2-1; possibly TRBD2 for D (5 bases). TRBV7-1 is classed as an ORF, of uncertain function. V shed 4 bases and J shed 4 bases, with 14 bases lying between them. The CDR3 runs to 15 residues. CDR3 sequence (DNA): TGTGCCAGCAGCTTATCGAGCGGCCTATACAATGAGCAGTTCTTC. Its translation is CASSLSSGLYNEQFF.

This clone was counted between two and nine times. V and J are TRBV27 and TRBJ2-7; 13 bases line up with TRBD2. The V gene end was trimmed by 6 bases and the J gene end by 6 bases; junction bases not matched to a gene: 8. This CDR3 is built from 15 residues. In germline, CDR1 is MNHEY, CDR2 SMNVEV (reference sequence). CDR3 protein: CASSTHGLAGVEQYF. In nucleotides, the CDR3 is TGTGCCAGCAGCACACACGGACTAGCGGGAGTCGAGCAGTACTTC.

The chain joins TRBV10-3 to TRBJ1-2; no clear D gene. There are 14 residues in the CDR3. The germline V and J ends were trimmed by 3 bases and 4 bases, with 12 bases remaining between them. Germline V gene data show CDR1 as ENHRY and CDR2 as SYGVKD. The CDR3 loop is CAISDPNPLYGYTF. The CDR3, as DNA: TGTGCCATCAGTGACCCTAATCCTCTCTATGGCTACACCTTC.

The rearrangement links TRBV7-8 to TRBJ2-7, with D maybe TRBD1 (6 bases). The CDR3 length is 16 residues. CDR1 is SGHVS, CDR2 FQNEAQ, per germline. V lost 4 bases, J lost 4 bases, and 20 bases lay in between. The CDR3 sequence: CASSSYRRTVPYEQYF. CDR3 nucleotides: TGTGCCAGCAGCTCCTACCGTCGGACAGTACCATACGAGCAGTACTTC.

The chain couples TRBV6-5 to TRBJ2-1; D could derive from TRBD1 or TRBD2 (5 bases each). Germline lookup yields CDR1 MNHEY and CDR2 SVGAGI. V was shortened by 7 bases and J by 5 bases, with 15 bases between the two germline ends. CDR3 size: 14 residues. The CDR3 nucleotides read TGTGCCAGCAACCGGGACGGACGAAACAATGAGCAGTTCTTC. Amino acids: CASNRDGRNNEQFF.

The rearrangement joins TRBV27 to TRBJ2-7; TRBD2 is a possible D gene (6 bases). This CDR3 is built from 16 residues. The germline gives CDR1 MNHEY, CDR2 SMNVEV (reference sequence). V was pared by 4 bases and J by 7 bases, with 23 bases between. The CDR3 nucleotides read TGTGCCAGCAGTTCACCATACCGGGACTCAAATTGGGAGCAGTACTTC. Translating it yields CASSSPYRDSNWEQYF.

The rearrangement joins TRBV10-3 to TRBJ1-1, with D unresolved. Deletions cut 5 bases from V and 7 bases from J, with 11 bases between. Germline loops: CDR1 ENHRY, CDR2 SYGVKD. The CDR3 is 12 amino acids. The CDR3 is CAISTGGDEAFF. Here the CDR3 DNA reads TGTGCCATCAGTACGGGTGGTGATGAAGCTTTCTTT.

This clone appeared once. J is TRBJ2-1 and V is TRBV5-1, with D maybe TRBD1 (5 bases). Per the germline V gene, CDR1 is SGHRS and CDR2 is YFSETQ. The CDR3 covers 16 residues. The V gene lost 5 bases and the J gene lost 2 bases, with 17 bases spanning the gap. CDR3 sequence: CASRSGYTSAYNEQFF. CDR3 bases: TGCGCCAGCAGGTCAGGGTACACTTCGGCCTACAATGAGCAGTTCTTC.

This chain joins TRBV7-8 and TRBJ2-3, with no clear D. The length of the CDR3 is 13 residues. Germline-derived CDR1 and CDR2 are SGHVS and FQNEAQ. Between the trimmed V and J ends, which lost 3 bases and 1 base, there was a span of 5 bases. CDR3 sequence: CASSFPGTDTQYF. The CDR3 bases are TGTGCCAGCAGCTTTCCGGGCACAGATACGCAGTATTTT.

This chain uses TRBV30 with TRBJ1-5; 7 positions match TRBD1. The CDR3 extends over 14 amino acids. Trimming at V came to 1 base and at J to 8 bases, leaving 8 bases not matched to a gene. The germline CDR1 and CDR2 sequences are GTSNPN and SVGIG (reference sequence). DNA for the CDR3: TGTGCCTGGAGTGAGCAGGGGGGTAGTAAGCCCCAGCATTTT. The encoded protein is CAWSEQGGSKPQHF.

The V and J genes are TRBV5-6 and TRBJ1-2; the D gene is possibly TRBD1 (6 bases). Germline CDR1 reads SGHDT; CDR2 reads YYEEEE. This CDR3 spans 12 amino acids. Trimming shortened V by 4 bases and J by 6 bases, and 10 bases separated the two germline ends. The CDR3, as DNA: TGTGCCAGCAGCCCCGGACAGAATGGCTACACCTTC. Residues: CASSPGQNGYTF.

The chain is built from TRBV29-1 and TRBJ2-5; 9 nucleotides line up with TRBD2. J was trimmed by 5 bases and V by 7 bases; bases with no gene match: 11. Germline V gene lookup returns CDR1 SQVTM and CDR2 ANQGSEA. The CDR3 is 14 residues long. The CDR3 DNA is TGCAGCGCAGGAGCATTGGGACTAGCTGAGACCCAGTACTTC. The encoded protein is CSAGALGLAETQYF.